The 21 T cell receptor beta chains presented below share a single source sample, sequenced in a study of blood T cell repertoires in COVID-19. TCRdb keeps only in-frame clones here, not all; method: immunoSEQ multiplex PCR. The table records 60,000 to 85,000 clones, about 90% of them present only once. The specimen was peripheral blood. The receptors stem from a woman older than 75 with active or convalescent COVID-19.

This clone showed up just once. The chain carries TRBV2 and TRBJ1-4; TRBD1 agrees at 9 bases. The CDR3 loop spans 13 amino acids. Germline trimming cut 7 bases from V and 7 bases from J; bases unmatched to any gene: 4. Germline V gives CDR1 SNHLY, CDR2 FYNNEI. In nucleotides, the CDR3 is TGTGCCAGCAAGGGACAGGGAACTGAAAAACTGTTTTTT. Its protein is CASKGQGTEKLFF.

This clone was counted a few times. The CDR3 sequence is CASSGDSETRSGYTF. As DNA, the CDR3 is TGTGCCAGCAGTGGGGACTCCGAAACTCGATCTGGCTACACCTTC. This chain joins TRBV6-4 and TRBJ1-2, with D possibly TRBD1 on 5 matching bases. Germline V gene sequence: CDR1 MRHNA, CDR2 SNTAGT. V dropped 4 bases and J dropped 7 bases, with 19 bases sitting between them. The CDR3 length is 15 residues.

V is TRBV7-9 and J is TRBJ2-7; 9 positions agree with TRBD2. This CDR3 has 15 amino acids. Germline V gives CDR1 SEHNR, CDR2 FQNEAQ (reference sequence). Germline trimming cut 5 bases from V and 3 bases from J; bases unmatched to any gene: 8. For the CDR3, the DNA is TGTGCCAGCAGCGCCGGGACTAGCCCCCACTACGAGCAGTACTTC. This encodes CASSAGTSPHYEQYF.

The gene calls are TRBV6-5 and TRBJ1-3, with D possibly matching TRBD1 (5 bases). This CDR3 is built from 15 residues. In germline, CDR1 is MNHEY, CDR2 SVGAGI. The V and J ends lost 0 bases and 2 bases respectively, with 8 bases between them. This CDR3 reads CASSYSGATGNTIYF. The CDR3 DNA sequence: TGTGCCAGCAGTTACTCAGGGGCAACTGGAAACACCATATATTTT.

V usage is TRBV5-8 and J usage is TRBJ1-1, with TRBD1 as a possible D gene (5 bases). Between the trimmed V and J ends, which lost 2 bases and 5 bases, there was a span of 10 bases. The germline V gene encodes CDR1 SGHTS and CDR2 YDEGEE. This CDR3 is built from 13 residues. The CDR3 is CASSFREGTEAFF. CDR3 DNA: TGTGCCAGCAGCTTCAGGGAGGGAACTGAAGCTTTCTTT.

This clone was seen a single time. The rearrangement links TRBV4-3 to TRBJ2-4; 9 bases are shared with TRBD1. The CDR3 is made up of 17 amino acids. CDR1 is LGHNA and CDR2 is YSLEER in the germline V gene. Trimming cost V 0 bases and J 7 bases; bases outside gene matches: 10. CDR3 DNA sequence: TGCGCCAGCAGCCAAGAATATCGGGGACAGGGATGGAACATTCAGTACTTC. Translated: CASSQEYRGQGWNIQYF.

V usage is TRBV7-9 and J usage is TRBJ1-4; the match to TRBD1 covers 7 bases. This CDR3 has 15 amino acids. The V and J ends lost 3 bases and 5 bases, in that order; junction bases with no gene match: 6. CDR1 and CDR2 from the germline V gene are SEHNR and FQNEAQ (reference sequence). The CDR3 DNA sequence: TGTGCCAGCAGCTTGCTGACAGGGCGGAATGAAAAACTGTTTTTT. The encoded protein is CASSLLTGRNEKLFF.

V is TRBV5-1 and J is TRBJ2-1, with 13 bases aligning to TRBD2. Germline V gene sequence: CDR1 SGHRS, CDR2 YFSETQ. V was pared by 4 bases and J by 8 bases, with 9 bases of the junction left unmatched. There are 16 residues in the CDR3. The CDR3 is CASSPQLAGGPDEQFF. The CDR3 nucleotides are TGCGCCAGCAGCCCCCAACTAGCGGGGGGGCCGGATGAGCAGTTCTTC.

The rearrangement joins TRBV3-1 (or the pseudogene TRBV3-2) to TRBJ2-7; 10 nucleotides agree with TRBD2. CDR3 length: 15 amino acids. With 4 bases clipped from V and 4 bases from J, the junction kept 7 bases outside the gene matches. Germline V gene lookup returns CDR1 LGHDT and CDR2 YNNKEL (reference sequence). The CDR3 DNA sequence: TGTGCCAGCAGCCCCCGTCCTAGCGGGGGTTACGAGCAGTACTTC. Its protein is CASSPRPSGGYEQYF.

This rearrangement joins TRBV19 to TRBJ2-1; D possibly corresponds to TRBD1 (5 bases). Germline V lookup: CDR1 LNHDA, CDR2 SQIVND (reference sequence). The CDR3 contains 14 residues. V was clipped by 10 bases and J by 2 bases, with 15 bases between them. The CDR3 is CATQAQGPYNEQFF. The CDR3 DNA follows: TGTGCCACCCAAGCCCAGGGCCCCTACAATGAGCAGTTCTTC. The complete variable domain, with remaining parts taken from reference TRBV19 and TRBJ2-1, reads DGGITQSPKYLFRKEGQNVTLSCEQNLNHDAMYWYRQDPGQGLRLIYYSQIVNDFQKGDIAEGYSVSREKKESFPLTVTSAQKNPTAFYLCATQAQGPYNEQFFGPGTRLTVL.

V usage is TRBV10-3 and J usage is TRBJ1-5, with D possibly being TRBD1 (6 bases). V was trimmed by 0 bases and J by 5 bases, leaving 11 bases between them. The CDR3 runs 15 residues. Per the germline V gene, CDR1 is ENHRY and CDR2 is SYGVKD. The CDR3 bases are TGTGCCATCAGTGAGTCCCAGGGGATCGATCAGCCCCAGCATTTT. This translates into CAISESQGIDQPQHF.

In nucleotides, the CDR3 is TGTGCCAGCAGCTTAGACCTGGGCGCCAGTCCCCTCTACACCTTC. Amino acid sequence: CASSLDLGASPLYTF. V and J are TRBV7-8 and TRBJ1-2, with unresolved D. This CDR3 spans 15 amino acids. Trimming removed 1 base at V and 10 bases at J, with 19 bases between. The germline CDR1 and CDR2 sequences are SGHVS and FQNEAQ.

This chain joins TRBV4-3 and TRBJ2-6, with a weak D call TRBD2 (7 bases). The V gene's germline CDR1 is LGHNA and CDR2 YSLEER. The CDR3 covers 18 residues. V was trimmed by 1 base and J by 4 bases, leaving 17 bases between them. The CDR3 protein is CASSQAPAAGAGANVLTF. CDR3 sequence (DNA): TGCGCCAGCAGCCAAGCCCCCGCGGCGGGGGCCGGGGCCAACGTCCTGACTTTC.

The chain recombines TRBV5-6 with TRBJ2-3, with 7 bases lining up with TRBD2. CDR1 and CDR2 (germline): SGHDT, YYEEEE. The CDR3 has 15 amino acids. V gave up 2 bases and J gave up 1 base; unmatched junction bases: 4. Here the CDR3 DNA reads TGTGCCAGCAGCTTTGTAGCGGGCGGCACAGATACGCAGTATTTT. It encodes CASSFVAGGTDTQYF.

This chain links TRBV5-1 with TRBJ1-1; 7 bases align to TRBD1. The ends lost 0 bases at V and 8 bases at J; junction bases unmatched: 4. The CDR3 covers 13 residues. CDR1 is SGHRS, CDR2 YFSETQ, per germline. DNA of the CDR3: TGCGCCAGCAGCTTGGTAGACAGGGAGGAAGCTTTCTTT. Residues: CASSLVDREEAFF.

This clone has more than one count but fewer than ten. The DNA for the CDR3 is TGCAGCGTTGTACAAACGTTGAACACTGAAGCTTTCTTT. Its translation is CSVVQTLNTEAFF. The rearrangement links TRBV29-1 to TRBJ1-1, with no clear D. CDR1 and CDR2 (germline): SQVTM, ANQGSEA. V lost 4 bases and J 0 bases, leaving 9 bases between the germline ends. The CDR3 contains 13 residues.

The genes are TRBV5-4 and TRBJ1-1; 10 nucleotides line up with TRBD1. Per germline, CDR1 SGHNT and CDR2 YYREEE (reference sequence). The CDR3 is 14 residues long. The J segment lost 4 bases and the V segment lost 5 bases, leaving 5 bases of the junction unmatched. The DNA for the CDR3 is TGTGCCAGCAGAAAGGACAGGGGGGGCACTGAAGCTTTCTTT. Protein: CASRKDRGGTEAFF.

This chain connects TRBV25-1 to TRBJ1-2, with TRBD1 as a possible D gene (6 bases). The V and J ends lost 2 bases and 4 bases respectively, with 11 bases between them. The CDR3 totals 14 residues. The germline V gene encodes CDR1 MGHDK and CDR2 SYGVNS. The CDR3 coding sequence is TGTGCCAGCAGTGAAGGGGGCAGAGGCTATGGCTACACCTTC. Translation: CASSEGGRGYGYTF.

CDR3 sequence: CASSWGQGSYNEQFF. CDR3 bases: TGTGCCAGCAGCTGGGGACAGGGCTCCTACAATGAGCAGTTCTTC. The J gene is TRBJ2-1, the V gene TRBV11-3, with 9 bases identical to TRBD1. Trimming at V came to 4 bases and at J to 0 bases, leaving 1 base not matched to a gene. CDR3 length: 15 amino acids. CDR1 and CDR2 from the germline V gene are SGHNT and YENEEA.

J is TRBJ1-5 and V is TRBV15; TRBD1 might be the D (6 bases). Germline V CDR1 and CDR2: LNHNV, YYDKDF (reference sequence). Trimming shortened V by 3 bases and J by 2 bases, and 23 bases separated the two germline ends. The CDR3 covers 19 residues. DNA of the CDR3: TGTGCCACCAGCAGCGGGCTTCGAGTCGGACCAGGGGGCAATCAGCCCCAGCATTTT. It codes for CATSSGLRVGPGGNQPQHF.

The rearrangement uses TRBV18 and TRBJ2-5; D possibly corresponds to TRBD1 (5 bases). The V gene lost 5 bases and the J gene lost 3 bases, with 10 bases spanning the gap. Germline V lookup: CDR1 KGHSH, CDR2 LQKENI. CDR3 length: 13 amino acids. CDR3 nucleotide sequence: TGTGCCAGCTCATCTGACAGCAAAGAGACCCAGTACTTC. It specifies CASSSDSKETQYF.